This is a list of T cell receptor beta chains from one sample in a study of sequential checkpoint blockade in melanoma. Sequencing was performed with immunoSEQ multiplex PCR; in TCRdb, only in-frame clones are kept and a portion is missing. The profile shows around 9,100 clones, approximately 59% of them singletons. The sequencing used CD8+ T cells sorted from blood (inferred from file names), collected from a patient given nivolumab and ipilimumab in sequence. The receptors originated from a human donor with melanoma. Both conserved end residues are part of each CDR3. The D gene is left open where the match is weak. Size is omitted from some rows. Given values are once, few, many or a class for expanded clones.

D gene,V gene,J gene,clone size,CDR3 protein,CDR3 DNA
TRBD2,TRBV27,TRBJ2-1,.,CASSRTSGAYNEQFF,TGTGCCAGCAGCCGCACTAGCGGGGCCTACAATGAGCAGTTCTTC
.,TRBV27,TRBJ1-2,few,CASSPDSYGYTF,TGTGCCAGCAGTCCGGACAGCTATGGCTACACCTTC
.,TRBV5-1,TRBJ2-1,.,CASSLSYEQFF,TGCGCCAGCAGCTTGTCGTATGAGCAGTTCTTC
.,TRBV19,TRBJ2-1,once,CASSIQVASSNEQFF,TGTGCCAGTAGTATACAGGTGGCTAGCAGCAATGAGCAGTTCTTC
TRBD1,TRBV10-2,TRBJ1-5,.,CASTGTGVDQPQHF,TGCGCCAGCACCGGGACAGGGGTAGATCAGCCCCAGCATTTT
TRBD2,TRBV2,TRBJ2-1,few,CASSDTGGSYNEQFF,TGTGCCAGCAGTGACACGGGGGGCTCCTACAATGAGCAGTTCTTC
TRBD1,TRBV4-3,TRBJ2-7,few,CASSHVGQSYEQYF,TGCGCCAGCAGCCATGTGGGACAGTCCTACGAGCAGTACTTC
.,TRBV10-3,TRBJ2-3,few,CAISSTGENTDTQYF,TGTGCCATCAGTTCGACCGGGGAGAACACAGATACGCAGTATTTT
.,TRBV4-3,TRBJ1-1,.,CASSQGEYSNTEAFF,TGCGCCAGCAGCCAAGGAGAGTACAGTAACACTGAAGCTTTCTTT
.,TRBV11-1,TRBJ2-6,.,CASSSQYSGANVLTF,TGTGCCAGCAGCTCACAATACTCTGGGGCCAACGTCCTGACTTTC
TRBD1,TRBV9,TRBJ1-2,.,CASSGAEDRGWYGYTF,TGTGCCAGCAGCGGGGCAGAGGACAGGGGGTGGTATGGCTACACCTTC
TRBD2,TRBV5-8,TRBJ2-5,.,CASSLTHGTITPRETQYF,TGTGCCAGCAGTCTGACCCACGGGACTATCACTCCCCGGGAGACCCAGTACTTC
.,TRBV9,TRBJ2-7,.,CASSVGSGEAREQYF,TGTGCCAGCAGCGTAGGATCAGGTGAAGCACGGGAGCAGTACTTC
.,TRBV13,TRBJ1-1,.,CASSFRNRMDTEAFF,TGTGCCAGCAGCTTTAGAAACAGGATGGACACTGAAGCTTTCTTT
TRBD1,TRBV4-3,TRBJ1-1,.,CASSLGQGLNTEAFF,TGCGCCAGCAGCCTGGGACAGGGCCTGAACACTGAAGCTTTCTTT
.,TRBV7-9,TRBJ1-5,few,CASSLEGNSNQPQHF,TGTGCCAGCAGCTTAGAGGGGAATAGCAATCAGCCCCAGCATTTT
.,TRBV7-9,TRBJ2-7,few,CASSLGGGWGPYEQYF,TGTGCCAGCAGCTTAGGAGGAGGTTGGGGGCCCTACGAGCAGTACTTC
TRBD1,TRBV7-9,TRBJ2-7,.,CASSLVGTGKGEQYF,TGTGCCAGCAGCTTAGTAGGGACAGGGAAGGGCGAGCAGTACTTC
.,TRBV10-3,TRBJ1-5,.,CAISESARTDQPQHF,TGTGCCATCAGTGAGTCAGCCCGGACTGATCAGCCCCAGCATTTT
TRBD1,TRBV27,TRBJ1-5,.,CASSQGAGQPQHF,TGTGCCAGCAGTCAGGGGGCCGGGCAGCCCCAGCATTTT
TRBD1,TRBV6-5,TRBJ2-7,few,CASSETGGSYEQYF,TGTGCCAGCAGTGAGACAGGGGGCTCCTACGAGCAGTACTTC
TRBD2,TRBV19,TRBJ2-1,.,CASSHSGGSYNEQFF,TGTGCCAGTAGTCATAGCGGGGGCTCCTACAATGAGCAGTTCTTC
TRBD2,TRBV9,TRBJ2-1,few,CASSPPLGRGADNEQFF,TGTGCCAGCAGCCCCCCTTTGGGGCGGGGGGCCGACAATGAGCAGTTCTTC
.,TRBV15,TRBJ2-1,few,CATSRDGQWIGGEQFF,TGTGCCACCAGCAGAGACGGTCAGTGGATCGGGGGTGAGCAGTTCTTC
TRBD2,TRBV19,TRBJ2-5,.,CASSRLNGGGRETQYF,TGTGCCAGTAGCCGACTTAACGGGGGGGGCCGTGAGACCCAGTACTTC
.,TRBV4-1,TRBJ1-4,.,CASSQDAGPDEKLFF,TGCGCCAGCAGCCAAGATGCAGGGCCGGATGAAAAACTGTTTTTT
.,TRBV19,TRBJ2-1,.,CASSAKLADYYNEQFF,TGTGCCAGTAGTGCAAAGCTAGCTGACTACTACAATGAGCAGTTCTTC
TRBD1,TRBV27,TRBJ1-4,few,CATTPIGQAQRGKLFF,TGTGCCACTACCCCCATAGGACAGGCACAACGGGGAAAACTGTTTTTT
TRBD1,TRBV7-8,TRBJ2-7,.,CASSSVETGDIYEQYF,TGTGCCAGCAGCTCCGTGGAGACAGGGGATATCTACGAGCAGTACTTC
TRBD1,TRBV19,TRBJ1-2,.,CASSMILGTGDGYTF,TGTGCCAGTAGTATGATTCTTGGGACAGGGGATGGCTACACCTTC
.,TRBV9,TRBJ2-1,.,CASSVFTGSNEQFF,TGTGCCAGCAGCGTATTTACAGGTAGCAATGAGCAGTTCTTC
TRBD1,TRBV27,TRBJ2-1,.,CASSSGTGRDEQFF,TGTGCCAGCAGTTCCGGGACAGGGAGGGATGAGCAGTTCTTC
.,TRBV6-4,TRBJ2-5,.,CASGGGSTGDQYF,TGTGCCAGCGGTGGGGGCTCAACGGGGGACCAGTACTTC